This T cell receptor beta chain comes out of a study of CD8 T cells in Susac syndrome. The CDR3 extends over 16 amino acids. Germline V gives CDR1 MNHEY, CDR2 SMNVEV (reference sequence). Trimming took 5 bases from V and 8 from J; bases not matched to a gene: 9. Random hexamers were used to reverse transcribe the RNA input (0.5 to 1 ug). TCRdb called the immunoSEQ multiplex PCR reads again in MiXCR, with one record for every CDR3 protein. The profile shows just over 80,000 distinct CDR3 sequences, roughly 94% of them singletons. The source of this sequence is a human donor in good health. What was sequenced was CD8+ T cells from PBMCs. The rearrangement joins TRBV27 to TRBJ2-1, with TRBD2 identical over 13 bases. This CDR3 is CASSPITSGRAHEQFF. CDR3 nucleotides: TGTGCCAGCAGTCCGATCACTAGCGGGAGGGCCCATGAGCAGTTCTTC.